The clone carrying this TCR beta chain was seen more than once but under ten times. These data belong to a study of blood T cell repertoires in COVID-19. The wider study: Acute-phase and convalescent COVID-19 samples originated in the United States, Italy and Spain. PBMCs, B-cell-depleted T cells, or T cells were the source of the cDNA or gDNA that made up the material.

Method: immunoSEQ multiplex PCR; TCRdb's copy keeps in-frame clones and lacks some. Of about 120,000 clones listed, around four fifths were seen once; the top ten hold 16%. This clonotype was sampled from a woman aged 60-75 years with acute or convalescent COVID-19. The sample consisted of peripheral blood.

For the CDR3, the DNA is TGTGCCAGCAGACCGGGGACAGGGGCCTACGAGCAGTACTTC. Encoded protein: CASRPGTGAYEQYF. The chain couples TRBV27 to TRBJ2-7, with 10 positions matching TRBD1. V shed 6 bases and J 2 bases; nucleotides not matched to a gene: 4. The CDR3 totals 14 residues. CDR1 is MNHEY, CDR2 SMNVEV, per germline (reference sequence).